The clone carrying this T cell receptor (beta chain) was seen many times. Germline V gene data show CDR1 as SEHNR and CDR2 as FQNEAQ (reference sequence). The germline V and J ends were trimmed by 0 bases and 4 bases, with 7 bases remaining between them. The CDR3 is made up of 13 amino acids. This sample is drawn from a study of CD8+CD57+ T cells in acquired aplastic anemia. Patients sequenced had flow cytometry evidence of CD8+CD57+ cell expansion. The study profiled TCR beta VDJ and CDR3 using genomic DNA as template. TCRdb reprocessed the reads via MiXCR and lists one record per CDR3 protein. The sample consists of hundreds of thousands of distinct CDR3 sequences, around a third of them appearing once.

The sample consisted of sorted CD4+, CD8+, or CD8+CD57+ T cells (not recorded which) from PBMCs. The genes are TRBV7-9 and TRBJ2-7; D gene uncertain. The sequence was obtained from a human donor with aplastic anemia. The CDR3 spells CASSLATEYEQYF. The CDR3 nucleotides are TGTGCCAGCAGCTTAGCTACCGAGTACGAGCAGTACTTC.